The clone carrying this T cell receptor beta chain occurred many times. In the source study's methods: Clinicopathological groups of papillary thyroid cancer showed CDR3 differences that were used to build a distant-metastasis classifier. With MiXCR, TCRdb called clones anew from the PCR reads. TCRdb assigned the V and J calls; the authors' analysis was not used. The table records over 20,000 clones, more than 25% of them present only once. Every patient was untreated before thyroid surgery. The data are from a study of metastatic and nonmetastatic thyroid tumors. On the study more broadly: Comparative analysis of repertoires was undertaken across blood and tumor or nodule tissue obtained from malignant and benign thyroid patients.

With V trimmed by 6 bases and J by 4 bases, 14 bases remained unmatched. This CDR3 contains 16 residues. CDR1 and CDR2 (germline): SGHVS, FQNEAQ. This sequence originates from a male donor with papillary thyroid cancer or a benign thyroid nodule (not recorded which). Some clones in this sample may be carry-over from other donors' samples. V gene TRBV7-8 combines with J gene TRBJ2-5, with 7 bases aligning to TRBD1. Material for sequencing was blood. CDR3 bases: TGTGCCAGCAGTTTTGACAGGGTATCATATGGAGAGACCCAGTACTTC. Protein sequence: CASSFDRVSYGETQYF.